This T cell receptor (beta chain) is drawn from a study of CD8 T cells in Susac syndrome. The germline gives CDR1 SGHTA, CDR2 FQGNSA. The ends lost 6 bases at V and 0 bases at J; junction bases unmatched: 3. The CDR3 totals 15 residues. Roughly 0.45 to 1 ug RNA was reverse transcribed with random hexamers. TCRdb reprocessed the immunoSEQ multiplex PCR reads with MiXCR, giving one entry per CDR3 protein. The sample consists of 150,000 to 180,000 distinct CDR3 sequences, approximately 93% of them appearing once. Negative isolation was applied to CD8+ and CD4+ T cells, and FACS enrichment was applied to TEMRA cells.

The J gene is TRBJ2-1, the V gene TRBV7-2, with 9 positions matching TRBD1. The material sequenced was CD8+ T cells from PBMCs. The source is a human donor with multiple sclerosis. The CDR3 coding sequence is TGTGCCAGCAGACAGGGGGCGAGCTCCTACAATGAGCAGTTCTTC. The encoded protein is CASRQGASSYNEQFF.